Shown below are 30 T cell receptor beta chains from a single sample sequenced in a study of T cell responses to AZD1222 COVID-19 vaccine. TCRdb's copy holds only in-frame clones and misses some; the assay was immunoSEQ multiplex PCR. Here the sample spans roughly 200,000 clones, about 86% being singletons. This material consisted of peripheral blood, taken on day 0 of AZD1222 vaccination. The receptors stem from an adult in good health.

This sequence joins TRBV3-1 (or the pseudogene TRBV3-2) and TRBJ2-3, with 11 bases identical to TRBD2. The germline CDR1 and CDR2 sequences are LGHDT and YNNKEL (reference sequence). Trimming took 0 bases from V and 2 from J; bases not matched to a gene: 7. This CDR3 is built from 18 residues. CDR3 loop: CASSQEPSGGFITDTQYF. The CDR3, as DNA: TGTGCCAGCAGCCAAGAACCTAGCGGGGGGTTTATCACAGATACGCAGTATTTT.

The rearrangement uses TRBV4-2 and TRBJ1-5; 8 bases are shared with TRBD1. The CDR3 contains 16 residues. Unmatched junction bases numbered 3, after V lost 1 base and J lost 1 base. Germline loops: CDR1 LGHNA, CDR2 YNFKEQ. CDR3 residues: CASSQARTGSNQPQHF. The CDR3 nucleotides are TGTGCCAGCAGCCAAGCCAGGACAGGGAGCAATCAGCCCCAGCATTTT.

The chain carries TRBV25-1 and TRBJ2-3, with TRBD2 identical over 8 bases. This CDR3 comprises 14 residues. The germline V gene has CDR1 MGHDK and CDR2 SYGVNS. With V trimmed by 8 bases and J by 6 bases, 10 bases remained unmatched. The CDR3 coding sequence is TGTGCCAGCGCAGACGGGGGGGGCCGGGATACGCAGTATTTT. Amino acid sequence: CASADGGGRDTQYF.

The CDR3 DNA reads TGTGCCAGCAGCTTTTATGATGAGAGGGGCTACACCTTC. This sequence encodes CASSFYDERGYTF. The rearrangement links TRBV5-4 to TRBJ1-2, with D unresolved. Germline CDR1 reads SGHNT; CDR2 reads YYREEE (reference sequence). Trimming pared 2 bases from V and 8 bases from J, leaving 13 bases between. The CDR3 runs to 13 residues. The full variable domain, its missing parts supplied by reference TRBV5-4 and TRBJ1-2, is ETGVTQSPTHLIKTRGQQVTLRCSSQSGHNTVSWYQQALGQGPQFIFQYYREEENGRGNFPPRFSGLQFPNYSSELNVNALELDDSALYLCASSFYDERGYTFGSGTRLTVV.

The chain has TRBV7-2 and TRBJ1-5; the D gene is possibly TRBD1 (5 bases). The CDR3 extends over 16 amino acids. V was trimmed by 5 bases and J by 3 bases, leaving 17 bases between them. Germline V gene data show CDR1 as SGHTA and CDR2 as FQGNSA. The DNA for the CDR3 is TGTGCCAGCAGCCCAACGGGGGGGATGAACAATCAGCCCCAGCATTTT. Translated, it gives CASSPTGGMNNQPQHF.

This rearrangement joins TRBV2 to TRBJ2-5, with a tentative D call TRBD1 (6 bases). CDR1 is SNHLY, CDR2 FYNNEI, per germline. The CDR3 spans 13 residues. The V and J ends lost 6 bases and 5 bases respectively, with 13 bases between them. The CDR3: CASRYRVSETQYF. The CDR3, as DNA: TGTGCCAGCAGATACAGGGTGTCGGAGACCCAGTACTTC.

DNA of the CDR3: TGTGCCAGTAGAACCAAGGGGGACTGGGACCCTAACTATGGCTACACCTTC. Translated: CASRTKGDWDPNYGYTF. V and J are TRBV19 and TRBJ1-2, with TRBD1 as a possible D gene (6 bases). The V gene's germline CDR1 is LNHDA and CDR2 SQIVND (reference sequence). The length of the CDR3 is 17 residues. V was cut by 6 bases and J by 0 bases, with 20 bases left in between.

Written as DNA, the CDR3 is TGTGCCTGCCAAAGGGGAAACCCGTCCTACGAGCAGTACTTC. Translation: CACQRGNPSYEQYF. The J gene is TRBJ2-7, the V gene TRBV30, with a tentative D call TRBD1 (5 bases). V lost 6 bases, J lost 1 base, and 16 bases lay in between. Germline CDR1 is GTSNPN and CDR2 is SVGIG (reference sequence). The CDR3 is 14 residues long.

This chain links TRBV25-1 with TRBJ1-6; weak D call: TRBD1 (5 bases). Germline lookup yields CDR1 MGHDK and CDR2 SYGVNS. V lost 1 base and J 0 bases, leaving 10 bases between the germline ends. The CDR3 is made up of 17 amino acids. The CDR3 DNA sequence: TGTGCCAGCAGTGAATTCGAGGGGAGCTCCTATAATTCACCCCTCCACTTT. Amino acid sequence: CASSEFEGSSYNSPLHF.

Details on this clone: Other DNA sequences of this sample code for an identical CDR3. This chain connects TRBV5-1 to TRBJ1-1; D is uncertain. Trimming took off 0 bases at V and 0 bases at J, with 3 bases between the two ends. The germline V gene encodes CDR1 SGHRS and CDR2 YFSETQ. The CDR3 is 13 residues long. CDR3 nucleotides: TGCGCCAGCAGCTTGGGGATGAACACTGAAGCTTTCTTT. Its translation is CASSLGMNTEAFF.

V gene TRBV2 combines with J gene TRBJ2-1; D is perhaps TRBD1 (5 bases). Trimming stripped 6 bases from V and 0 bases from J, with 12 bases between. This CDR3 comprises 15 residues. Germline V gene data show CDR1 as SNHLY and CDR2 as FYNNEI. CDR3 nucleotides: TGTGCCAGCAGAGATGACAGTAACTCCTACAATGAGCAGTTCTTC. The encoded protein is CASRDDSNSYNEQFF. The full variable domain, in which reference TRBV2 and TRBJ2-1 provide the parts outside the CDR3, is EPEVTQTPSHQVTQMGQEVILRCVPISNHLYFYWYRQILGQKVEFLVSFYNNEISEKSEIFDDQFSVERPDGSNFTLKIRSTKLEDSAMYFCASRDDSNSYNEQFFGPGTRLTVL.

In this sample, this clone turned up a few times. The CDR3 loop reads CASSPRVGQGPFHQPQHF. CDR3 in DNA: TGTGCCAGCAGTCCCCGGGTGGGACAGGGGCCGTTTCATCAGCCCCAGCATTTT. The genes are TRBV27 and TRBJ1-5; the match to TRBD1 covers 10 bases. The CDR3 contains 18 residues. The trim removed 5 bases at V and 5 bases at J, leaving 15 bases unmatched. Germline CDR1 is MNHEY and CDR2 is SMNVEV (reference sequence).

The chain has TRBV9 and TRBJ1-2; D possibly corresponds to TRBD1 (5 bases). The germline V gene encodes CDR1 SGDLS and CDR2 YYNGEE. CDR3 length: 15 residues. The germline V and J ends were trimmed by 0 bases and 1 base, with 10 bases remaining between them. The CDR3 region is CASSVVEGSNYGYTF. The CDR3 DNA reads as TGTGCCAGCAGCGTAGTGGAGGGGAGTAACTATGGCTACACCTTC.

The chain links TRBV25-1 to TRBJ2-5; D gene uncertain. There are 13 residues in the CDR3. Germline CDR1 and CDR2: MGHDK and SYGVNS. The V and J ends lost 3 bases and 3 bases respectively, with 8 bases between them. The CDR3: CASSEWSKETQYF. The CDR3 DNA is TGTGCCAGCAGTGAGTGGAGTAAAGAGACCCAGTACTTC.

The V and J genes are TRBV11-2 and TRBJ2-5; no clear D gene. Trimming pared 2 bases from V and 2 bases from J, leaving 12 bases between. This CDR3 has 15 amino acids. The V gene's germline CDR1 is SGHAT and CDR2 FQNNGV. CDR3 sequence reads: CASSLNRAAQETQYF. The CDR3 DNA follows: TGTGCCAGCAGCTTAAATCGGGCGGCACAAGAGACCCAGTACTTC.

This clone was detected only a few times. This sequence joins TRBV28 and TRBJ2-5; D remains ambiguous. Trimming left V 2 bases short and J 7 bases short, with 5 bases between. CDR3 length: 11 residues. Germline V lookup: CDR1 MDHEN, CDR2 SYDVKM. The CDR3 here is CASSLPGTQYF. The CDR3 DNA sequence: TGTGCCAGCAGTTTACCAGGGACCCAGTACTTC.

The chain recombines TRBV5-4 with TRBJ1-6; possibly TRBD1 for D (5 bases). Trimming removed 5 bases at V and 3 bases at J, with 24 bases between. The CDR3 sequence is 19 residues long. CDR1 is SGHNT, CDR2 YYREEE, per germline (reference sequence). The DNA of the CDR3 is TGTGCCAGCAGTCAACCGGGGGGGACCCTCGGAAGCTATAATTCACCCCTCCACTTT. It specifies CASSQPGGTLGSYNSPLHF. Full variable domain (outside the CDR3, taken from reference TRBV5-4 and TRBJ1-6): ETGVTQSPTHLIKTRGQQVTLRCSSQSGHNTVSWYQQALGQGPQFIFQYYREEENGRGNFPPRFSGLQFPNYSSELNVNALELDDSALYLCASSQPGGTLGSYNSPLHFGNGTRLTVT.

The chain combines TRBV10-3 with TRBJ2-7; unclear D gene. CDR1 ENHRY and CDR2 SYGVKD come from the germline V gene. The CDR3 extends over 12 amino acids. V was cut by 7 bases and J by 7 bases, with 14 bases left in between. The CDR3 DNA reads TGTGCCATCAACGAGGAAGCAGAGGAGCAGTACTTC. It is translated as CAINEEAEEQYF.

The rearrangement joins TRBV24-1 to TRBJ1-6; 10 bases are shared with TRBD1. Germline V gene lookup returns CDR1 KGHDR and CDR2 SFDVKD. The CDR3 loop spans 24 amino acids. V gave up 2 bases and J gave up 0 bases; unmatched junction bases: 21. The CDR3 coding sequence is TGTGCCACCAGTGATTCAGACAGGGGGCTATCCCATTTGGCCACAGGCTCCTATAATTCACCCCTCCACTTT. Encoded protein: CATSDSDRGLSHLATGSYNSPLHF.

The chain is built from TRBV5-1 and TRBJ1-2, with D uncertain. V was trimmed by 2 bases and J by 2 bases, leaving 10 bases between them. The germline CDR1 and CDR2 sequences are SGHRS and YFSETQ. The CDR3 has 14 amino acids. CDR3 sequence reads: CASSFARTNYGYTF. The CDR3, as DNA: TGCGCCAGCAGCTTTGCCAGGACGAACTATGGCTACACCTTC.

The chain joins TRBV15 to TRBJ2-3; D is tentatively TRBD1 or TRBD2 (5 bases each). The CDR3 has 15 residues. V was cut by 1 base and J by 0 bases, with 8 bases left in between. CDR1 is LNHNV and CDR2 is YYDKDF in the germline V gene (reference sequence). CDR3 sequence reads: CATSRGGSSTDTQYF. Written as DNA, the CDR3 is TGTGCCACCAGCAGAGGGGGGAGCAGCACAGATACGCAGTATTTT. The full variable domain, in which reference TRBV15 and TRBJ2-3 provide the parts outside the CDR3, is DAMVIQNPRYQVTQFGKPVTLSCSQTLNHNVMYWYQQKSSQAPKLLFHYYDKDFNNEADTPDNFQSRRPNTSFCFLDIRSPGLGDTAMYLCATSRGGSSTDTQYFGPGTRLTVL.

This chain joins TRBV12-5 and TRBJ2-7; D may be TRBD2 (5 bases). V lost 7 bases, J lost 0 bases, and 13 bases lay in between. Germline V CDR1 and CDR2: LGHNT, FRNRAP. The CDR3 covers 14 residues. The CDR3: CASAPPGYSYEQYF. The CDR3 DNA reads TGTGCTAGTGCCCCGCCGGGATACTCCTACGAGCAGTACTTC. Complete variable domain (other parts from reference TRBV12-5 and TRBJ2-7): DARVTQTPRHKVTEMGQEVTMRCQPILGHNTVFWYRQTMMQGLELLAYFRNRAPLDDSGMPKDRFSAEMPDATLATLKIQPSEPRDSAVYFCASAPPGYSYEQYFGPGTRLTVT.

As concerns this clone: Distinct nucleotide sequences in the sample also encode this CDR3. The J gene is TRBJ2-3, the V gene TRBV18; D unresolved. Trimming took off 0 bases at V and 3 bases at J, with 10 bases between the two ends. This CDR3 region has 15 residues. Germline V gene data show CDR1 as KGHSH and CDR2 as LQKENI. The CDR3 spells CASSPPGLPTDTQYF. The CDR3 nucleotides read TGTGCCAGCTCACCACCGGGCCTACCGACAGATACGCAGTATTTT.

The chain employs TRBV12-5 and TRBJ2-3; D is unresolved. Germline CDR1 and CDR2: LGHNT and FRNRAP. Trimming pared 6 bases from V and 0 bases from J, leaving 13 bases between. The CDR3 extends over 15 amino acids. The CDR3 here is CASGKTAASTDTQYF. The CDR3 DNA follows: TGTGCTAGTGGCAAAACAGCCGCTAGCACAGATACGCAGTATTTT.

This chain connects TRBV7-9 to TRBJ1-5, with D possibly being TRBD1 (5 bases). CDR1 is SEHNR and CDR2 is FQNEAQ in the germline V gene (reference sequence). CDR3 length: 14 residues. The V and J ends lost 0 bases and 3 bases respectively, with 6 bases between them. The DNA for the CDR3 is TGTGCCAGCAGCTTAGCAGGGACCAATCAGCCCCAGCATTTT. Its translation: CASSLAGTNQPQHF.

The chain is built from TRBV5-1 and TRBJ1-1; 7 bases fit TRBD1. Germline CDR1 SGHRS, CDR2 YFSETQ. The ends lost 3 bases at V and 3 bases at J; junction bases unmatched: 8. This CDR3 is built from 15 residues. The CDR3 bases are TGCGCCAGCAGCTGGGGGAACAGGGGCCACACTGAAGCTTTCTTT. It is translated as CASSWGNRGHTEAFF.

The chain joins TRBV6-5 to TRBJ1-2; 12 positions agree with TRBD1. The germline gives CDR1 MNHEY, CDR2 SVGAGI. The CDR3 extends over 15 amino acids. V trimming: 8 bases; J trimming: 6 bases; junction bases outside the gene matches: 10. CDR3 loop: CASGSGTGGANGYTF. In DNA, the CDR3 is TGTGCCAGCGGCTCCGGGACAGGGGGCGCGAATGGCTACACCTTC.

This clone has just a few counts. The chain couples TRBV7-6 to TRBJ2-7; perhaps TRBD1 as D (8 bases). CDR1 SGHVS and CDR2 FNYEAQ come from the germline V gene. The V and J ends lost 3 bases and 12 bases respectively, with 18 bases between them. This CDR3 has 13 amino acids. CDR3 sequence reads: CASSFSSGGQAYF. The CDR3 nucleotides read TGTGCCAGCAGCTTTTCCTCGGGGGGACAGGCGTACTTC.

This chain links TRBV21-1 with TRBJ2-7; no DNA check was done on the table's D call, TRBD1. TRBV21-1 represents a pseudogene. This CDR3 spans 13 amino acids. In nucleotides, the CDR3 is TGTGCCAGCAGCAAAGGGACAGCCAACGAGCAGTACTTC. As protein: CASSKGTANEQYF.

V usage is TRBV7-2 and J usage is TRBJ2-2; D is unclear. Germline V gene sequence: CDR1 SGHTA, CDR2 FQGNSA. The CDR3 contains 15 residues. V gave up 2 bases and J gave up 7 bases, with 14 bases separating them. This CDR3 is CASSLIHRISGELFF. The CDR3 DNA reads as TGTGCCAGCAGCTTAATACATAGGATTAGCGGGGAGCTGTTTTTT. The whole variable domain, remainder taken from reference TRBV7-2 and TRBJ2-2, is GAGVSQSPSNKVTEKGKDVELRCDPISGHTALYWYRQSLGQGLEFLIYFQGNSAPDKSGLPSDRFSAERTGGSVSTLTIQRTQQEDSAVYLCASSLIHRISGELFFGEGSRLTVL.